The 18 T cell receptor beta chains presented below share a single source sample, sequenced in a study of blood T cell repertoires in COVID-19. TCRdb's table, derived via immunoSEQ multiplex PCR, lists solely in-frame clones and lacks some. This sample yields about 370,000 clones, of which nearly 90% are seen a single time; about 1.7% belongs to the top ten. Sequencing input: PBMCs or T cells enriched from blood (not recorded which). The receptors derive from a woman in her 30s who had recovered from COVID-19.

The CDR3 reads CASGRESGQPQHF. The CDR3 coding sequence is TGTGCTAGTGGTCGGGAATCGGGACAGCCCCAGCATTTT. The chain combines TRBV12-5 with TRBJ1-5; no clear D. V was shortened by 5 bases and J by 7 bases, with 12 bases between the two germline ends. Germline CDR1 and CDR2: LGHNT and FRNRAP. This CDR3 is built from 13 residues. The variable domain in full, with the rest retrieved from reference TRBV12-5 and TRBJ1-5, is DARVTQTPRHKVTEMGQEVTMRCQPILGHNTVFWYRQTMMQGLELLAYFRNRAPLDDSGMPKDRFSAEMPDATLATLKIQPSEPRDSAVYFCASGRESGQPQHFGDGTRLSIL.

The V and J genes are TRBV9 and TRBJ1-6; 9 bases fit TRBD1. The trim removed 4 bases at V and 6 bases at J, leaving 11 bases unmatched. The CDR3 has 17 residues. From germline, CDR1 is SGDLS and CDR2 YYNGEE. The CDR3 bases are TGTGCCAGCAGCCCTACTGCCGGGACAGGGAGTAATTCACCCCTCCACTTT. It translates to CASSPTAGTGSNSPLHF.

This rearrangement joins TRBV28 to TRBJ1-6; D remains ambiguous. Germline CDR1 and CDR2: MDHEN and SYDVKM. The germline V and J ends were trimmed by 3 bases and 9 bases, with 12 bases remaining between them. This CDR3 is 14 amino acids long. CDR3 nucleotide sequence: TGTGCCAGCAGTTTTAGCGAGGTGATTTCACCCCTCCACTTT. It yields the protein CASSFSEVISPLHF.

The genes are TRBV27 and TRBJ2-1; tentatively, D is TRBD1 (6 bases). The CDR3 totals 13 residues. Per germline, CDR1 MNHEY and CDR2 SMNVEV (reference sequence). V lost 4 bases and J 10 bases, leaving 14 bases between the germline ends. The CDR3 protein is CASSYGQFREQFF. The CDR3 nucleotides are TGTGCCAGCAGTTATGGACAGTTCAGAGAGCAGTTCTTC.

This sequence joins TRBV6-5 and TRBJ1-2; a weak D match, TRBD1 (5 bases). V lost 7 bases, J lost 1 base, and 13 bases lay in between. The germline V gene encodes CDR1 MNHEY and CDR2 SVGAGI. The CDR3 length is 14 residues. This CDR3 is CASTGLYGNYGYTF. The CDR3 region has the DNA TGTGCCAGCACAGGGTTGTATGGTAACTATGGCTACACCTTC.

J is TRBJ2-1 and V is TRBV11-3; no reliable D call. V lost 4 bases and J lost 3, with 10 bases in between. This CDR3 contains 14 residues. Germline V gene data show CDR1 as SGHNT and CDR2 as YENEEA. CDR3 nucleotide sequence: TGTGCCAGCAGCTCGCAGGAATACTACAATGAGCAGTTCTTC. Protein: CASSSQEYYNEQFF.

The chain carries TRBV3-1 (or the pseudogene TRBV3-2) and TRBJ1-1; D gene uncertain. CDR1 and CDR2 from the germline V gene are LGHDT and YNNKEL (reference sequence). Deletions cut 3 bases from V and 8 bases from J, with 7 bases between. This CDR3 has 11 residues. CDR3 sequence reads: CASSHEGEAFF. The CDR3 DNA reads TGTGCCAGCAGCCATGAGGGAGAAGCTTTCTTT.

The chain couples TRBV19 to TRBJ1-1; D is ambiguous. The length of the CDR3 is 13 residues. Trimming removed 2 bases from V and 3 bases from J, with 7 bases in between. Germline V gene sequence: CDR1 LNHDA, CDR2 SQIVND (reference sequence). The CDR3 region is CASSIRSDTEAFF. The CDR3 bases are TGTGCCAGTAGTATAAGGAGTGACACTGAAGCTTTCTTT.

CDR3 nucleotides: TGTGCCACTGAGACAGATTGTGGCTACACCTTC. It specifies CATETDCGYTF. The chain employs TRBV21-1 and TRBJ1-2; the table's D call, TRBD1, has no DNA check behind it. TRBV21-1 is termed a pseudogene. This CDR3 is 11 amino acids long.

The genes are TRBV9 and TRBJ2-2, with TRBD2 matching 7 bases. CDR1 and CDR2 from the germline V gene are SGDLS and YYNGEE. The V gene end was trimmed by 0 bases and the J gene end by 4 bases; junction bases not matched to a gene: 15. The CDR3 is 19 residues long. CDR3 residues: CASSVVQDLAGAITGELFF. The CDR3, as DNA: TGTGCCAGCAGCGTAGTCCAGGACTTGGCGGGAGCCATCACCGGGGAGCTGTTTTTT.

The chain is built from TRBV12-3 or TRBV12-4 and TRBJ2-7; D perhaps matches TRBD1 (5 bases). The CDR3 extends over 13 amino acids. The germline V and J ends were trimmed by 8 bases and 0 bases, with 11 bases remaining between them. CDR3 residues: CASSRGLSYEQYF. CDR3 DNA sequence: TGTGCCAGCTCAAGGGGCCTCTCCTACGAGCAGTACTTC.

The chain uses TRBV6-5 and TRBJ2-7; D might be TRBD1 (6 bases). Germline assignment: CDR1 MNHEY and CDR2 SVGAGI. The CDR3 is 14 residues long. With 6 bases removed from V and 2 bases from J, the gap between germline ends came to 14 bases. This CDR3 is CASSALDRTYEQYF. CDR3 nucleotide sequence: TGTGCCAGCAGCGCCCTGGACAGAACCTACGAGCAGTACTTC.

The chain recombines TRBV7-9 with TRBJ1-2; 12 bases match TRBD1. Germline CDR1 SEHNR, CDR2 FQNEAQ (reference sequence). With 5 bases clipped from V and 1 base from J, the junction kept 8 bases outside the gene matches. The CDR3 is 17 residues long. The CDR3 reads CASSRGTGGRINYGYTF. The CDR3 DNA reads as TGTGCCAGCAGCCGAGGGACAGGGGGCAGAATTAACTATGGCTACACCTTC.

This clone was counted a single time. CDR3 sequence: CASSLDLYGNNEQFF. CDR3 nucleotides: TGTGCCAGCAGCTTAGATCTATACGGGAACAATGAGCAGTTCTTC. The genes are TRBV11-2 and TRBJ2-1; weak D call: TRBD2 (5 bases). The CDR3 has 15 residues. V gave up 0 bases and J gave up 5 bases, with 11 bases separating them. From germline, CDR1 is SGHAT and CDR2 FQNNGV.

This chain links TRBV10-3 with TRBJ2-5; 8 nucleotides agree with TRBD2. J was trimmed by 3 bases and V by 6 bases; bases with no gene match: 3. The CDR3 contains 13 residues. Germline-derived CDR1 and CDR2 are ENHRY and SYGVKD. The CDR3 loop reads CAIRPAGEETQYF. The CDR3 DNA reads as TGTGCCATCAGACCAGCGGGGGAAGAGACCCAGTACTTC.

This chain links TRBV18 with TRBJ1-4, with 8 bases that match TRBD1. J gave up 7 bases and V 3 bases, and 7 bases lay outside the gene matches. This CDR3 comprises 15 residues. Germline V gives CDR1 KGHSH, CDR2 LQKENI. CDR3 residues: CASSPRTGRREKLFF. The CDR3 bases are TGTGCCAGCTCACCGCGGACAGGGAGACGTGAAAAACTGTTTTTT. Together with reference TRBV18 and TRBJ1-4, the CDR3 gives the full variable domain: NAGVMQNPRHLVRRRGQEARLRCSPMKGHSHVYWYRQLPEEGLKFMVYLQKENIIDESGMPKERFSAEFPKEGPSILRIQQVVRGDSAAYFCASSPRTGRREKLFFGSGTQLSVL.

The V and J genes are TRBV30 and TRBJ1-1; the D gene is possibly TRBD1 (6 bases). This CDR3 has 17 residues. V lost 0 bases and J lost 1, with 18 bases in between. CDR1 is GTSNPN, CDR2 SVGIG, per germline (reference sequence). CDR3 amino acids: CAWSVKLGQGTNTEAFF. The CDR3 region has the DNA TGTGCCTGGAGTGTAAAATTAGGGCAGGGGACGAACACTGAAGCTTTCTTT.

J is TRBJ1-2 and V is TRBV23-1; the match to TRBD1 covers 8 bases. TRBV23-1 is recorded as an ORF, its role being uncertain. The CDR3 runs 14 residues. The V and J ends lost 2 bases and 8 bases, in that order; junction bases with no gene match: 7. As DNA, the CDR3 is TGCGCCAGCAGTCAACCGGACAGGGATGGAGGCTACACCTTC. This gives the protein CASSQPDRDGGYTF.